This T cell receptor (beta chain) was found in a study of T cells in Graves' hyperthyroidism and ophthalmopathy. Whole-study results and caveats: From stable hyperthyroidism, ophthalmopathy was separated by a 13 V-J model.

The CDR3 is 14 residues long. Germline lookup yields CDR1 DFQATT and CDR2 SNEGSKA (reference sequence). V dropped 3 bases and J dropped 3; count of bases not matched to a gene: 2. RNA transcripts provided the source from which TCR beta CDR3 regions were amplified. Researchers ran a first-round RT-PCR on the TCR CDR3 using the HTBI primer set. From the multiplex PCR reads, TCRdb called clonotypes with MiXCR, one entry per CDR3 protein. The data hold about 610,000 distinct CDR3 sequences, with around 42% observed a single time. With regard to this clonotype: Its target is not known.

This clonotype originated in a woman between 18 and 29 years old with Graves' hyperthyroidism. The chain combines TRBV20-1 with TRBJ2-7, with TRBD2 matching over 13 bases. The specimen was peripheral blood or thyroid tissue (not recorded which). Written as DNA, the CDR3 is TGCAGTGCTAGGGGGACTAGCGGGATCTACGAGCAGTACTTC. Its protein product is CSARGTSGIYEQYF.